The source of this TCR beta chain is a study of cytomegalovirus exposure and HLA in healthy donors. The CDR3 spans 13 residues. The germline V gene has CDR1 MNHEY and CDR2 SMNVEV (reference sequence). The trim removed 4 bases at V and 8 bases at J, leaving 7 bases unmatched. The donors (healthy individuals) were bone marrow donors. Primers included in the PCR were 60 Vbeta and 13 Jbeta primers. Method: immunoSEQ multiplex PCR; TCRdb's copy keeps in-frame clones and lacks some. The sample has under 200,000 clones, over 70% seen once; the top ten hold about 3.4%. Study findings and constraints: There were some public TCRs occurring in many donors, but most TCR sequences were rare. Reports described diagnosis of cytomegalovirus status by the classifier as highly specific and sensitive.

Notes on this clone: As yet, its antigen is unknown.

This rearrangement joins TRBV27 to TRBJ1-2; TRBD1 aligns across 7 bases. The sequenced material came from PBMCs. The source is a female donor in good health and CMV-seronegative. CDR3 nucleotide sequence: TGTGCCAGCAGTTCGGGACAGCCCAGCGGCTACACCTTC. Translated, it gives CASSSGQPSGYTF.